This TCR beta chain is drawn from a study of identical twins (dated by TCRdb to 2016 to 2017). Concerning the study at large: To test whether fetal clonotypes persist, the study used deep sequencing on TCR alpha and beta repertoires from monozygotic twins, unrelated adults of various ages, and cord blood. To rule out contamination, replicate twin experiments were performed at different times with different library preparation protocols.

The method was 5' RACE. The reads were generated on an Illumina HiSeq 2000. A universal primer binding site was introduced by template switching, and a unique molecular identifier was present in the final cDNA, enabling accurate counting of TCR cDNA molecules. Specific primers in the conserved constant-segment region were used to synthesize first-strand cDNA for the TCR alpha and beta chains. To control for contamination, every cDNA library carried two barcodes: a SMART-Mk sample barcode plus Illumina barcodes. TruSeq adapter sequences, together with Illumina sample barcodes, were added in two successive PCR steps. Sequencing of the TCR alpha and beta cDNA libraries was done on the Illumina HiSeq platform using custom primers. For the original study's pipeline: MiGEC processed the raw reads to extract unique molecular identifiers, while MiXCR was used to determine the CDR3 positions. For each individual, recombination models were inferred using an EM algorithm with the repgenHMM and IGoR tools. The analysis of shared clonotypes was done with the tcR package in R, with sharing normalized by the product of cloneset sizes. Out-of-frame nonproductive sequences were analyzed to study raw recombination free of thymic and clonal selection effects. TCRdb cleaned the public reads at Q25 with fastp, built clones with MiXCR and kept in-frame beta chains. Each record represents a unique CDR3 protein, reported with the most common genes and DNA among its rows. Clone size and V and J calls follow TCRdb, not the original study. This sample lists approximately 500,000 distinct CDR3 sequences; 20% to 25% were detected once. 2.5% to 3.5% of the sample is taken by the ten largest.

Results and caveats for the whole study, not just this receptor: Fewer insertions were carried by abundant cord blood beta clonotypes, a similar but weaker trend appeared in young adult naive repertoires, and no such trend appeared in memory repertoires. In monozygotic twins, recombination models systematically underestimated out-of-frame TCR alpha sharing, but the models matched the sharing seen between unrelated individuals. Zero-insertion analyses could be partly confounded by invariant T cells such as MAIT and iNKT, although diverse VJ usage argued against such confounding for most clonotypes. Compared with coincidental sharing between unrelated individuals, out-of-frame TCR alpha sequences shared between twins had an excess of sequences with low generation probability. Excess twin sharing in beta out-of-frame sequences was weaker because fewer shared sequences lowered the signal-to-noise ratio. Because the same donors could not be followed over many years, the conclusions relied on cross-sectional statistical analysis.

This clonotype showed up just once. Its antigen target is currently unknown. No base qualities exist here, and no much larger clone lies one base off it. V gives up 6 bases and J gives up 3 bases, and the segment between their germline ends measures 16 bases. The CDR3, from cysteine to phenylalanine, totals 15 residues. Only the CDR3 DNA is retained, 45 bases long and in frame from the first base. Every donor was a healthy Caucasian. The twin cohort comprised three pairs of female monozygotic twins, all aged about 18 to 30 years. Positive isolation kits from Invitrogen were used to isolate the CD4+ and CD8+ T cell populations. The same data also went into a second study, on T cells expressing NK-cell markers. From the second report: In sorted CD3+CD56+NKG2C+, CD3+CD56+NKG2C- and CD3+CD56-NKG2C+ T-cell subsets from about 8 donors, TCR beta-chain repertoires were profiled. Among the eight sequenced donors, seven were HCMV-seropositive and one was HCMV-seronegative. To restrict sorting to alphabetaTCR-expressing T cells, an anti-gammadeltaTCR antibody was added in several experiments. In a handful of donors, the dominant CD3+CD56+NKG2C+ clonotypes were found to rank among the top 10 CD8+ clonotypes and to make up roughly 1.0-7.0% of CD8+ T cells. Those dominant clonotypes were again the most abundant among CD3+CD56-NKG2C+ cells in four donors, at about 25-65%. It remained unclear whether the expanded NKG2C-expressing T cell clones were specific for HCMV antigens. All eight donors whose samples were sequenced were randomly selected healthy volunteers, three of them men and five women. HCMV serostatus was determined by detecting HCMV-specific IgG in serum with a commercial ELISA kit. MIGEC was used to demultiplex reads and group the reads by UMI, and MiTCR was used to assemble and quantify clonotypes. Only TCR cDNA sequences supported by at least two reads were kept to exclude erroneous sequences. The tcR package was used for downstream repertoire analysis, and clonotypes were matched across fractions by CDR3 nucleotide sequence plus V segment. Antigen specificity was annotated against VDJdb with VDJmatch, allowing one amino acid substitution in CDR3.

The receptor was isolated from a woman aged 18-30 years in good health. The rearrangement joined TRBV12-3 or TRBV12-4 to TRBJ2-3; a weak D assignment points to TRBD2 (7 bases agree). The sequenced sample consisted of CD4+ T cells sorted from blood. The CDR3 reads as follows: CASSSRRGGTDTQYF. The nucleotides read TGTGCCAGCAGCTCGAGGAGGGGGGGGACAGATACGCAGTATTTT.